Below, 20 T cell receptor beta chains from the same sample are listed, as sequenced in a study of cytomegalovirus exposure and HLA in healthy donors. Assay used: immunoSEQ multiplex PCR; TCRdb lists only in-frame clones, some missing. This table holds about 76,000 clones, 85% to 95% found once. The material sequenced was PBMCs. Receptor source: a woman under 30 in good health and CMV-seronegative.

The chain couples TRBV6-5 to TRBJ2-3, with D uncertain. The ends were cut back, 2 bases at V and 3 bases at J, with 6 bases in the middle. The CDR3 is 13 amino acids. Germline V gene sequence: CDR1 MNHEY, CDR2 SVGAGI. The CDR3 coding sequence is TGTGCCAGCAGTTACGACATGACAGATACGCAGTATTTT. It encodes CASSYDMTDTQYF.

J is TRBJ1-6 and V is TRBV28; D gene ambiguous. Germline V gene sequence: CDR1 MDHEN, CDR2 SYDVKM. Deletions cut 7 bases from V and 9 bases from J, with 16 bases between. This CDR3 region has 14 residues. The CDR3, as DNA: TGTGCCAGCACCGCGTTGCGGGTTTCTTCACCCCTCCACTTT. This sequence encodes CASTALRVSSPLHF.

The rearrangement joins TRBV7-8 to TRBJ2-3; a weak D match, TRBD2 (6 bases). CDR1 and CDR2 (germline): SGHVS, FQNEAQ. The CDR3 runs to 14 residues. V lost 4 bases, J lost 6 bases, and 14 bases lay in between. The CDR3 loop reads CASSSTRGFDTQYF. The CDR3 region has the DNA TGTGCCAGCAGCTCCACCCGGGGGTTCGATACGCAGTATTTT.

The gene calls are TRBV4-2 and TRBJ2-3, with a weak D call TRBD2 (7 bases). This CDR3 region has 16 residues. Between the trimmed V and J ends, which lost 4 bases and 1 base, there was a span of 15 bases. Germline lookup yields CDR1 LGHNA and CDR2 YNFKEQ. CDR3 nucleotides: TGTGCCAGCAGCCCCGGGGAGGGGGGGGGCACAGATACGCAGTATTTT. It translates to CASSPGEGGGTDTQYF.

A single count supports this clone. The chain links TRBV5-8 to TRBJ1-5; TRBD1 might be the D (6 bases). Trimming removed 0 bases at V and 2 bases at J, with 15 bases between. CDR1 is SGHTS, CDR2 YDEGEE, per germline. This CDR3 has 17 amino acids. This chain's CDR3 is CASSLGSQGGGNQPQHF. The CDR3 nucleotides are TGTGCCAGCAGCTTGGGGTCACAGGGCGGAGGCAATCAGCCCCAGCATTTT.

This clone was detected once. V gene TRBV5-1 combines with J gene TRBJ2-2, with a possible D match to TRBD2 (5 bases). Trimming removed 4 bases at V and 5 bases at J, with 9 bases between. The length of the CDR3 is 13 residues. CDR1 is SGHRS, CDR2 YFSETQ, per germline. In nucleotides, the CDR3 is TGCGCCAGCAGCCGGGATGCAACCGGGGAGCTGTTTTTT. Translating it yields CASSRDATGELFF.

The V and J genes are TRBV30 and TRBJ1-2, with a possible D match to TRBD1 (5 bases). Germline CDR1 and CDR2: GTSNPN and SVGIG (reference sequence). This CDR3 has 14 residues. V shed 0 bases and J shed 4 bases, with 12 bases lying between them. The CDR3 nucleotides are TGTGCCTGGAGTGTATTCAGGGTAGCCTATGGCTACACCTTC. The encoded protein is CAWSVFRVAYGYTF.

This clone is a singleton in its sample. The chain's CDR3 is CASGGQGNSGANVLTF. The CDR3, as DNA: TGCGCCAGCGGTGGACAGGGAAACTCTGGGGCCAACGTCCTGACTTTC. This chain connects TRBV5-1 to TRBJ2-6, with 8 bases matching TRBD1. The junction had 6 bases not matched to a gene; V was cut back by 7 bases and J by 0 bases. The V gene's germline CDR1 is SGHRS and CDR2 YFSETQ. CDR3 size: 16 residues.

This rearrangement joins TRBV2 to TRBJ2-5; D might be TRBD1 (5 bases). The CDR3 spans 14 residues. Germline V gene sequence: CDR1 SNHLY, CDR2 FYNNEI. V was pared by 7 bases and J by 4 bases, with 16 bases between. The CDR3 DNA sequence: TGTGCCAGCATAGTGGACATTAGGAGAGAGACCCAGTACTTC. It codes for CASIVDIRRETQYF.

In its sample, this clone was seen once. This chain joins TRBV7-8 and TRBJ1-2; TRBD1 aligns across 7 bases. J lost 6 bases, V lost 5 bases, and 12 bases had no gene match. This CDR3 comprises 15 residues. The germline gives CDR1 SGHVS, CDR2 FQNEAQ. The CDR3, as DNA: TGTGCCAGCAGCCTACTGAAGACAGGGATCCATGGCTACACCTTC. Translating it yields CASSLLKTGIHGYTF.

The rearrangement joins TRBV2 to TRBJ2-1; 9 bases match TRBD2. Trimming took 7 bases from V and 5 from J; bases not matched to a gene: 6. Germline-derived CDR1 and CDR2 are SNHLY and FYNNEI. This CDR3 is built from 14 residues. The CDR3 protein is CASKGTSTHNEQFF. The CDR3 nucleotides are TGTGCCAGCAAAGGGACTAGCACTCACAATGAGCAGTTCTTC.

This clone has a single count. The chain uses TRBV5-6 and TRBJ2-3; TRBD2 agrees at 7 bases. Trimming at V came to 0 bases and at J to 2 bases, leaving 6 bases not matched to a gene. The CDR3 totals 16 residues. CDR1 and CDR2 (germline): SGHDT, YYEEEE. CDR3 protein: CASSLGPSGHTDTQYF. CDR3 coding DNA: TGTGCCAGCAGCTTGGGGCCTAGCGGACACACAGATACGCAGTATTTT.

The chain carries TRBV6-1 and TRBJ1-3; D is undetermined. From germline, CDR1 is MNHNS and CDR2 SASEGT. The V and J ends lost 6 bases and 2 bases respectively, with 11 bases between them. The CDR3 covers 14 residues. CDR3 sequence reads: CASSFRGAGNTIYF. The CDR3 nucleotides are TGTGCCAGCAGCTTTCGGGGTGCTGGAAACACCATATATTTT.

This rearrangement joins TRBV29-1 to TRBJ1-1, with D unresolved. The CDR3 covers 11 residues. Trimming stripped 2 bases from V and 5 bases from J, with 6 bases between. CDR1 is SQVTM and CDR2 is ANQGSEA in the germline V gene. CDR3 sequence reads: CSVESGTEAFF. CDR3 in DNA: TGCAGCGTTGAATCCGGGACTGAAGCTTTCTTT.

The gene calls are TRBV2 and TRBJ1-3, with D hard to call. V was cut by 5 bases and J by 9 bases, with 8 bases left in between. The CDR3 is 11 amino acids. Germline V CDR1 and CDR2: SNHLY, FYNNEI. The CDR3 region is CASSLLVTIYF. CDR3 coding DNA: TGTGCCAGCAGTCTCCTCGTCACCATATATTTT.

The rearrangement uses TRBV2 and TRBJ2-7; 10 nucleotides match TRBD2. CDR3 length equals 16 residues. Germline lookup yields CDR1 SNHLY and CDR2 FYNNEI. Trimming took 0 bases from V and 4 from J; bases not matched to a gene: 6. CDR3 nucleotide sequence: TGTGCCAGCAGTGAAGCCCGTTTAGCGGGGGGATACGAGCAGTACTTC. Amino acid sequence: CASSEARLAGGYEQYF. Complete variable domain (other parts from reference TRBV2 and TRBJ2-7): EPEVTQTPSHQVTQMGQEVILRCVPISNHLYFYWYRQILGQKVEFLVSFYNNEISEKSEIFDDQFSVERPDGSNFTLKIRSTKLEDSAMYFCASSEARLAGGYEQYFGPGTRLTVT.

This clone was detected once. V is TRBV2 and J is TRBJ2-1; 8 bases align to TRBD2. This CDR3 contains 18 residues. V lost 3 bases to trimming and J lost 0 bases; unmatched junction nucleotides: 10. The germline CDR1 and CDR2 sequences are SNHLY and FYNNEI. CDR3 bases: TGTGCCAGCAGTGACCCCGGGACTAGGAGGGGCTCCTACAATGAGCAGTTCTTC. Protein sequence: CASSDPGTRRGSYNEQFF.

This clone appeared a single time. The gene calls are TRBV30 and TRBJ2-1, with a possible D match to TRBD2 (7 bases). The CDR3 has 16 amino acids. Trimming took off 0 bases at V and 6 bases at J, with 18 bases between the two ends. Germline lookup yields CDR1 GTSNPN and CDR2 SVGIG (reference sequence). Here the CDR3 reads CAWSVKRGAGRNEQFF. In nucleotides, the CDR3 is TGTGCCTGGAGTGTAAAACGGGGGGCCGGCCGCAATGAGCAGTTCTTC.

The J gene is TRBJ1-2, the V gene TRBV5-1; 10 bases are a match to TRBD1. This CDR3 has 14 amino acids. The germline V gene encodes CDR1 SGHRS and CDR2 YFSETQ. V shed 1 base and J 8 bases; nucleotides not matched to a gene: 5. The CDR3 reads CASSLLGQGEGYTF. Here the CDR3 DNA reads TGCGCCAGCAGCTTGCTAGGACAGGGGGAAGGCTACACCTTC.

V and J are TRBV9 and TRBJ1-1, with TRBD1 identical over 8 bases. The CDR3 consists of 17 residues. Trimming removed 4 bases from V and 6 bases from J; junction bases left unmatched: 17. In germline, CDR1 is SGDLS, CDR2 YYNGEE. Here the CDR3 DNA reads TGTGCCAGCAGCCCTCGGGGCGGGGGACAGGTTCTCGCTGAAGCTTTCTTT. Amino acid sequence: CASSPRGGGQVLAEAFF. Supplemented by reference TRBV9 and TRBJ1-1, the full variable domain reads DSGVTQTPKHLITATGQRVTLRCSPRSGDLSVYWYQQSLDQGLQFLIQYYNGEERAKGNILERFSAQQFPDLHSELNLSSLELGDSALYFCASSPRGGGQVLAEAFFGQGTRLTVV.